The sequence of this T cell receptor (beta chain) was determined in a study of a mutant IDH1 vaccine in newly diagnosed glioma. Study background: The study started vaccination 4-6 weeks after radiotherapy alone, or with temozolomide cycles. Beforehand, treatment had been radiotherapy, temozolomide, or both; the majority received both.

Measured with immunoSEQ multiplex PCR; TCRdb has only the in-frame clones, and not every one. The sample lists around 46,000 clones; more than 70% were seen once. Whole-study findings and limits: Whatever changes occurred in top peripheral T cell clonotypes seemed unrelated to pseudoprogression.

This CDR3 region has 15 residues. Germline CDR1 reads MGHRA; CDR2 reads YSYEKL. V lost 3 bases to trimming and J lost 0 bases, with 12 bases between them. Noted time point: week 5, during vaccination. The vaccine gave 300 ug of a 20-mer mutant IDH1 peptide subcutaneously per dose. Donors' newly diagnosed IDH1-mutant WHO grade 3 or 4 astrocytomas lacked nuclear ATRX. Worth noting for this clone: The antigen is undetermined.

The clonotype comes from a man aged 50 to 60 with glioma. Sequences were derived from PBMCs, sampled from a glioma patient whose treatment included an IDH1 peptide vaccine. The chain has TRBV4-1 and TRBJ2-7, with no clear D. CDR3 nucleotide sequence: TGCGCCAGCAGCCATAACCCCGGGCCCTCCTACGAGCAGTACTTC. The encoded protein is CASSHNPGPSYEQYF.